The T cell receptor beta chain described here comes from a study of T cell responses to AZD1222 COVID-19 vaccine. A few counts support this clone. What it binds is unknown. This table comes from immunoSEQ multiplex PCR, and its TCRdb copy is limited to in-frame clones, with some not included. Of roughly 67,000 clones in the sample, about nine tenths were seen once. V gave up 2 bases and J gave up 0 bases, with 13 bases separating them. CDR3 length equals 17 residues. Germline CDR1 is SEHNR and CDR2 is FQNEAQ (reference sequence). Study observations and caveats: Mostly white British, mostly female donors; authors suggested clonal diversity may be underestimated. Targets within unmutated variant regions were reportedly found for nearly half of spike-specific TCRs. No repertoire was sampled before or during the peak T cell response, only after it.

The V gene is TRBV7-9, the J gene TRBJ1-4; the D gene is possibly TRBD1 (5 bases). The sequence derives from an adult in good health. The material sequenced was peripheral blood, taken on day 0 of AZD1222 vaccination. Written as DNA, the CDR3 is TGTGCCAGCAGCTTAATCGGAGGGGCTCCAACTAATGAAAAACTGTTTTTT. It yields the protein CASSLIGGAPTNEKLFF.